A selection of T cell receptor beta chains follows, all from one sample in a study of OX40 agonist ivuxolimab in advanced cancers. Profiling relied on immunoSEQ multiplex PCR, and the TCRdb table lists in-frame clones only, not all of them. The data contain more than 65,000 clones, approximately 94% of them singletons. This specimen was CD4+ or CD8+ T cells sorted from blood, taken in a trial of the OX40 agonist ivuxolimab. Receptors were obtained from an adult with an advanced solid tumor such as melanoma, head and neck, liver or kidney cancer. CDR3s include the opening cysteine and the closing phenylalanine or tryptophan. A D gene is named only where the DNA matches it firmly. Size is omitted from some rows. Given values are once, few, many or a class for expanded clones.

D,J,V,size,CDR3,DNA
TRBD2,TRBJ2-1,TRBV7-3,NA,CASSFTGLAGSYNEQFF,TGTGCCAGCAGCTTCACGGGACTAGCGGGGAGCTACAATGAGCAGTTCTTC
NA,TRBJ1-1,TRBV27,NA,CASSLSGVPNTEAFF,TGTGCCAGCAGTTTATCTGGGGTTCCGAACACTGAAGCTTTCTTT
NA,TRBJ2-1,TRBV9,NA,CASAQRGDYNEQFF,TGTGCCAGTGCTCAGAGGGGTGACTACAATGAGCAGTTCTTC
NA,TRBJ1-2,TRBV6-5,NA,CASSPNRVYGYTF,TGTGCCAGCAGCCCCAACAGGGTCTATGGCTACACCTTC
TRBD2,TRBJ2-3,TRBV29-1,NA,CSVEGTSGRARADTQYF,TGCAGCGTTGAAGGGACTAGCGGGAGGGCCAGGGCAGATACGCAGTATTTT
TRBD2,TRBJ2-7,TRBV6-5,NA,CASSGEREGYEQYF,TGTGCCAGCAGCGGAGAGCGGGAGGGTTACGAGCAGTACTTC
TRBD1,TRBJ2-7,TRBV5-6,NA,CASSLRTGPYEQYF,TGTGCCAGCAGCCTTAGGACAGGGCCCTACGAGCAGTACTTC
NA,TRBJ2-7,TRBV27,NA,CASSLSWTESYEQYF,TGTGCCAGCAGTTTATCCTGGACAGAATCCTACGAGCAGTACTTC
TRBD2,TRBJ2-3,TRBV7-2,NA,CASSTGLAGVLDTQYF,TGTGCCAGCAGCACAGGACTAGCGGGAGTTTTAGATACGCAGTATTTT
NA,TRBJ2-7,TRBV5-4,NA,CASSSSGTGGEQYF,TGTGCCAGCAGCTCTTCCGGGACCGGGGGTGAGCAGTACTTC
TRBD2,TRBJ2-7,TRBV7-9,NA,CASSSTGLAVYEQYF,TGTGCCAGCAGCTCGACCGGACTAGCGGTCTACGAGCAGTACTTC
TRBD2,TRBJ2-7,TRBV7-6,NA,CASSLTGTSSYEQYF,TGTGCCAGCAGCTTAACCGGGACTAGCTCCTACGAGCAGTACTTC
NA,TRBJ2-1,TRBV9,NA,CASSPTSGGSYNEQFF,TGTGCCAGCAGCCCCACGTCCGGGGGTTCCTACAATGAGCAGTTCTTC
NA,TRBJ1-1,TRBV15,NA,CATSRVPGGNTEAFF,TGTGCCACCAGCAGAGTACCGGGAGGGAACACTGAAGCTTTCTTT
NA,TRBJ1-1,TRBV4-3,once,CASSQTAMNTEAFF,TGCGCCAGCAGCCAAACGGCCATGAACACTGAAGCTTTCTTT
TRBD1,TRBJ2-7,TRBV9,NA,CASSVGGTGNEQYF,TGTGCCAGCAGCGTAGGGGGGACAGGGAACGAGCAGTACTTC
NA,TRBJ2-2,TRBV19,once,CASPSIGGELFF,TGTGCCAGTCCCAGTATAGGCGGGGAGCTGTTTTTT